A single sample gave rise to the 24 T cell receptor beta chains below, sequenced in a study of blood T cell repertoires in COVID-19 (dated by TCRdb to about 2020). The library was produced with the immunoSEQ multiplex PCR assay. TCRdb's version of the immuneACCESS table is confined to in-frame rearrangements and falls short of the full clone set. An unresolved V gene accounts for under half of the shortfall where checked; the remainder is of unknown origin. The sample table lists roughly 100,000 clones, roughly 86% of them with a count of one. The top ten clonotypes cover just under 20% of the sample. Sequenced input: peripheral blood. These receptors all come from a human donor in a cohort sampled during active COVID-19.

The chain carries TRBV5-1 and TRBJ2-1; 9 nucleotides line up with TRBD1. Trimming at V came to 0 bases and at J to 9 bases, leaving 4 bases not matched to a gene. There are 14 residues in the CDR3. The germline gives CDR1 SGHRS, CDR2 YFSETQ. CDR3 DNA: TGCGCCAGCAGCTTGGTAGTGACAGGGGGTGAGCAGTTCTTC. Its protein product is CASSLVVTGGEQFF. The complete variable domain, with remaining parts taken from reference TRBV5-1 and TRBJ2-1, reads KAGVTQTPRYLIKTRGQQVTLSCSPISGHRSVSWYQQTPGQGLQFLFEYFSETQRNKGNFPGRFSGRQFSNSRSEMNVSTLELGDSALYLCASSLVVTGGEQFFGPGTRLTVL.

The chain links TRBV14 to TRBJ2-3, with 10 nucleotides matching TRBD2. J was trimmed by 4 bases and V by 4 bases; bases with no gene match: 8. The CDR3 runs to 16 residues. CDR1 is SGHDN and CDR2 is FVKESK in the germline V gene. The CDR3 DNA is TGTGCCAGCAGCCGCTCTAGCGGGAGTGTCTCAGATACGCAGTATTTT. This sequence encodes CASSRSSGSVSDTQYF.

The chain links TRBV9 to TRBJ2-7; D may be TRBD2 (5 bases). V shed 2 bases and J shed 6 bases, with 15 bases lying between them. The CDR3 runs 14 residues. Germline loops: CDR1 SGDLS, CDR2 YYNGEE. The CDR3 coding sequence is TGTGCCAGCAGCGTGGCCTTGGAGAGGGCCGAGCAGTACTTC. Protein product: CASSVALERAEQYF.

This sequence joins TRBV6-6 and TRBJ2-1; D is ambiguous. Trimming cost V 2 bases and J 8 bases, with 4 bases left between them. Looked up from germline, CDR1 is MNHNY and CDR2 is SVGAGI (reference sequence). The CDR3 loop spans 11 amino acids. The CDR3 spells CASSYPDEQFF. The CDR3, as DNA: TGTGCCAGCAGTTACCCGGATGAGCAGTTCTTC.

The chain is built from TRBV5-4 and TRBJ2-7; 8 nucleotides match TRBD1. V shed 3 bases and J 0 bases; nucleotides not matched to a gene: 5. The CDR3 totals 15 residues. In germline, CDR1 is SGHNT, CDR2 YYREEE (reference sequence). The CDR3 nucleotides read TGTGCCAGCAGCTCGGGACAGGTTGGCTCCTACGAGCAGTACTTC. It encodes CASSSGQVGSYEQYF.

Sample share makes this clone medium-sized. The chain is built from TRBV5-6 and TRBJ1-1; no definite D call. Germline CDR1 and CDR2: SGHDT and YYEEEE. The CDR3 has 13 amino acids. The V end was cut by 4 bases, the J end by 1 base, with 8 bases between. CDR3 protein: CASSADTNTEAFF. The CDR3 DNA sequence: TGTGCCAGCAGCGCCGACACGAACACTGAAGCTTTCTTT. Filled out from reference TRBV5-6 and TRBJ1-1, the complete variable domain reads DAGVTQSPTHLIKTRGQQVTLRCSPKSGHDTVSWYQQALGQGPQFIFQYYEEEERQRGNFPDRFSGHQFPNYSSELNVNALLLGDSALYLCASSADTNTEAFFGQGTRLTVV.

The rearrangement links TRBV4-1 to TRBJ2-1, with 13 bases matching TRBD2. V shed 3 bases, J shed 7 bases, and the junction held 6 bases outside the gene matches. Germline values: CDR1 MGHRA, CDR2 YSYEKL. The CDR3 is made up of 16 amino acids. The CDR3 sequence: CASSQDPGLAGNEQFF. The CDR3 DNA reads TGCGCCAGCAGCCAGGACCCGGGACTAGCGGGGAATGAGCAGTTCTTC.

The chain couples TRBV10-3 to TRBJ2-6, with D perhaps matching TRBD1 (6 bases). This CDR3 spans 16 amino acids. Trimming shortened V by 4 bases and J by 1 base, and 11 bases separated the two germline ends. Germline-derived CDR1 and CDR2 are ENHRY and SYGVKD. The CDR3 sequence: CAISGIQGSGANVLTF. The DNA for the CDR3 is TGTGCCATCAGTGGAATCCAGGGGTCTGGGGCCAACGTCCTGACTTTC.

This clone was seen a handful of times. The J gene is TRBJ2-1, the V gene TRBV12-3 or TRBV12-4; D possibly corresponds to TRBD2 (6 bases). CDR3 size: 12 residues. V was clipped by 5 bases and J by 7 bases, with 9 bases between them. The CDR3 DNA reads TGTGCCAGCAGTGAGGAGGGGAATGAGCAGTTCTTC. Protein product: CASSEEGNEQFF.

The chain couples TRBV19 to TRBJ2-1; maybe TRBD1 (5 bases). Germline V CDR1 and CDR2: LNHDA, SQIVND (reference sequence). The CDR3 is made up of 16 amino acids. Between the trimmed V and J ends, which lost 3 bases and 7 bases, there was a span of 19 bases. The CDR3 sequence is CASSMAFQPNRNEQFF. CDR3 sequence (DNA): TGTGCCAGTAGTATGGCCTTCCAGCCAAACAGGAATGAGCAGTTCTTC.

This chain connects TRBV9 to TRBJ2-3; tentative D call: TRBD1 (5 bases). The CDR3 has 16 residues. With 3 bases removed from V and 3 bases from J, the gap between germline ends came to 17 bases. The germline gives CDR1 SGDLS, CDR2 YYNGEE. CDR3 loop: CASSGYRSSETDTQYF. The CDR3 bases are TGTGCCAGCAGCGGATACAGGAGTTCCGAGACAGATACGCAGTATTTT.

This chain connects TRBV15 to TRBJ2-1, with 9 bases fitting TRBD1. CDR3 length equals 16 residues. Trimming at V came to 1 base and at J to 4 bases, leaving 5 bases not matched to a gene. Per the germline V gene, CDR1 is LNHNV and CDR2 is YYDKDF (reference sequence). The CDR3 DNA reads TGTGCCACCAGCAGAGCAGACAGGGGGGATTACAATGAGCAGTTCTTC. The encoded protein is CATSRADRGDYNEQFF.

The chain is built from TRBV12-3 or TRBV12-4 and TRBJ1-4; no firm D call. CDR3 length: 12 amino acids. V lost 6 bases, J lost 8 bases, and 10 bases lay in between. This CDR3 is CASSPKKEKLFF. CDR3 sequence (DNA): TGTGCCAGCAGCCCTAAGAAGGAAAAACTGTTTTTT.

V gene TRBV5-1 combines with J gene TRBJ2-2, with 12 bases fitting TRBD2. Germline V gene sequence: CDR1 SGHRS, CDR2 YFSETQ. The junction had 9 bases not matched to a gene; V was cut back by 3 bases and J by 9 bases. The CDR3 length is 16 residues. The CDR3 protein is CASSYGRLAGVRELFF. The CDR3 DNA reads as TGCGCCAGCAGCTACGGAAGACTAGCGGGAGTCCGGGAGCTGTTTTTT.

CDR3 residues: CASSWGRATNEKLFF. Here the CDR3 DNA reads TGTGCCAGCAGCTGGGGCCGCGCAACTAATGAAAAACTGTTTTTT. The V and J genes are TRBV5-5 and TRBJ1-4; D may be TRBD1 (5 bases). The V end lost 3 bases, the J end lost 0 bases, and 9 bases lay between the germline ends. There are 15 residues in the CDR3. Germline CDR1 and CDR2: SGHKS and YYEKEE (reference sequence).

This chain links TRBV21-1 with TRBJ2-1; TRBD2 is taken as the D call from the table, unchecked against the DNA. TRBV21-1 is a known pseudogene. The CDR3 is made up of 14 amino acids. The CDR3 DNA reads as TGTGCCAGCAGCAATTCTCTAGCGGAAAATGAGCAGTTCTTC. Its translation is CASSNSLAENEQFF.

This clone was observed a single time. The chain has TRBV6-1 and TRBJ2-7; 7 bases agree with TRBD2. The germline CDR1 and CDR2 sequences are MNHNS and SASEGT. The CDR3 has 14 residues. V gave up 1 base and J gave up 3 bases; unmatched junction bases: 3. The DNA of the CDR3 is TGTGCCAGCAGTGAAGGACTAGCCATCTACGAGCAGTACTTC. It codes for CASSEGLAIYEQYF.

This chain uses TRBV4-3 with TRBJ2-7, with D possibly being TRBD2 (6 bases). Germline loops: CDR1 LGHNA, CDR2 YSLEER. V was shortened by 0 bases and J by 4 bases, with 13 bases between the two germline ends. The CDR3 runs 15 residues. CDR3 protein: CASSQDRAGRYEQYF. DNA for the CDR3: TGCGCCAGCAGCCAAGATCGCGCCGGGAGATACGAGCAGTACTTC.

This rearrangement joins TRBV6-2 or TRBV6-3 to TRBJ2-7; TRBD2 might be the D (5 bases). Trimming left V 2 bases short and J 3 bases short, with 11 bases between. The CDR3 totals 14 residues. CDR1 is MNHEY, CDR2 SVGEGT, per germline. CDR3 region: CASSYLVGDYEQYF. CDR3 DNA sequence: TGTGCCAGCAGTTACCTCGTCGGGGACTACGAGCAGTACTTC.

V is TRBV18 and J is TRBJ2-7; 7 bases agree with TRBD2. Germline assignment: CDR1 KGHSH and CDR2 LQKENI. CDR3 size: 16 residues. J was trimmed by 1 base and V by 1 base; bases with no gene match: 7. The CDR3 DNA reads TGTGCCAGCTCACCACGGACTAGGGGTCTATCCTACGAGCAGTACTTC. Translated: CASSPRTRGLSYEQYF.

This chain connects TRBV12-3 or TRBV12-4 to TRBJ2-6; D not certain. The CDR3 consists of 12 residues. With 6 bases removed from V and 4 bases from J, the gap between germline ends came to 4 bases. CDR3 DNA: TGTGCCAGCAGCCTCGGGGCCAACGTCCTGACTTTC. Its protein product is CASSLGANVLTF.

V usage is TRBV19 and J usage is TRBJ2-7; TRBD2 matches 15 bases. The CDR3 is made up of 20 amino acids. V lost 4 bases, J lost 0 bases, and 13 bases stayed unmatched. Germline V lookup: CDR1 LNHDA, CDR2 SQIVND (reference sequence). The CDR3 DNA reads TGTGCCAGTAGTACCAAATACCCGGGACTAGCGGGAGGCCGCTCCTACGAGCAGTACTTC. It encodes CASSTKYPGLAGGRSYEQYF.

The V gene is TRBV20-1, the J gene TRBJ2-5; no clear D. Germline CDR1 DFQATT, CDR2 SNEGSKA (reference sequence). The CDR3 spans 11 residues. The CDR3 spells CTPEAQETQYF. The CDR3 coding sequence is TGCACCCCTGAGGCGCAAGAGACCCAGTACTTC.

This clone was counted only a few times. The genes are TRBV29-1 and TRBJ1-2; 7 bases are a match to TRBD1. The CDR3 runs 14 residues. The germline CDR1 and CDR2 sequences are SQVTM and ANQGSEA. Unmatched junction bases numbered 11, after V lost 3 bases and J lost 7 bases. Here the CDR3 reads CSVDPPEGAGGYTF. The CDR3, as DNA: TGCAGCGTTGACCCCCCCGAGGGGGCGGGTGGCTACACCTTC.